These 16 T cell receptor beta chains were sequenced from one sample in a study of blood T cell repertoires in COVID-19 (dated by TCRdb to 2019 to 2021). Libraries were built with the immunoSEQ multiplex PCR assay. TCRdb retrieved this table from immuneACCESS and kept in-frame rearrangements only. Not all clones are present; in checked studies, unresolved V genes account for under half, and no reason is known for the remainder. This sample lists 200,000 to 250,000 clones; around 86% were detected once. Of the sample, roughly 8.2% falls within the top ten clones. The sequenced sample was peripheral blood. These receptors were taken from a woman of 80 years or more with COVID-19, enrolled during active disease.

The chain couples TRBV4-3 to TRBJ2-3; tentatively, D is TRBD2 (6 bases). The CDR3 has 17 amino acids. With 1 base removed from V and 0 bases from J, the gap between germline ends came to 14 bases. Germline values: CDR1 LGHNA, CDR2 YSLEER. This chain's CDR3 is CASSQVTGVPSTDTQYF. Here the CDR3 DNA reads TGCGCCAGCAGCCAAGTGACGGGAGTCCCTAGCACAGATACGCAGTATTTT.

The chain couples TRBV7-6 to TRBJ2-2, with TRBD2 matching over 8 bases. Looked up from germline, CDR1 is SGHVS and CDR2 is FNYEAQ. The CDR3 has 15 residues. The V and J ends lost 4 bases and 8 bases, in that order; junction bases with no gene match: 9. The CDR3 is CASSSPPGGKGELFF. The CDR3 DNA is TGTGCCAGCAGCTCTCCCCCGGGGGGGAAGGGGGAGCTGTTTTTT.

The chain is built from TRBV28 and TRBJ1-1; D is unclear. V lost 2 bases to trimming and J lost 1 base, with 8 bases between them. Germline V gene sequence: CDR1 MDHEN, CDR2 SYDVKM. The CDR3 runs 14 residues. CDR3 DNA sequence: TGTGCCAGCAGTTTACAGAACAGGAACACTGAAGCTTTCTTT. Protein sequence: CASSLQNRNTEAFF.

The chain joins TRBV5-6 to TRBJ1-3; D is perhaps TRBD1 (5 bases). The CDR3 is made up of 17 amino acids. Germline CDR1 reads SGHDT; CDR2 reads YYEEEE. The ends were cut back, 1 base at V and 4 bases at J, with 18 bases in the middle. The CDR3 sequence is CASSLFGTPTSGNTIYF. DNA of the CDR3: TGTGCCAGCAGCTTGTTCGGGACTCCAACCAGCGGAAACACCATATATTTT.

The chain carries TRBV11-1 and TRBJ1-1; 8 bases agree with TRBD1. V shed 4 bases, J shed 11 bases, and the junction held 12 bases outside the gene matches. From germline, CDR1 is SGHAT and CDR2 FQDESV (reference sequence). This CDR3 comprises 14 residues. The CDR3 bases are TGTGCCAGCAGCTCCGGGACAGGACCACAGCACGCTTTCTTT. The encoded protein is CASSSGTGPQHAFF.

The chain recombines TRBV28 with TRBJ2-7; 8 nucleotides line up with TRBD2. Losses at the gene ends were 7 bases for V and 3 bases for J; bases not matched to a gene: 8. CDR1 and CDR2 (germline): MDHEN, SYDVKM. The CDR3 runs to 14 residues. CDR3: CASTLGAGVYEQYF. The CDR3 coding sequence is TGTGCCAGCACCCTGGGAGCGGGAGTCTACGAGCAGTACTTC. The full variable domain, its missing parts supplied by reference TRBV28 and TRBJ2-7, is DVKVTQSSRYLVKRTGEKVFLECVQDMDHENMFWYRQDPGLGLRLIYFSYDVKMKEKGDIPEGYSVSREKKERFSLILESASTNQTSMYLCASTLGAGVYEQYFGPGTRLTVT.

This clone was seen a few times. This sequence joins TRBV29-1 and TRBJ2-3; D is uncertain. CDR3 size: 12 residues. Trimming left V 5 bases short and J 1 base short, with 7 bases between. Germline V lookup: CDR1 SQVTM, CDR2 ANQGSEA. Here the CDR3 reads CSVKSGTDTQYF. CDR3 bases: TGCAGCGTTAAGAGTGGCACAGATACGCAGTATTTT.

This clone was seen a few times. The J gene is TRBJ2-3, the V gene TRBV4-1, with D possibly being TRBD1 (6 bases). CDR1 MGHRA and CDR2 YSYEKL come from the germline V gene. This CDR3 is 18 amino acids long. The V end lost 0 bases, the J end lost 6 bases, and 22 bases lay between the germline ends. CDR3 in amino acids: CASSQDRNGDTGMDTQYF. For the CDR3, the DNA is TGCGCCAGCAGCCAAGATCGCAACGGGGACACGGGAATGGATACGCAGTATTTT.

The V gene is TRBV20-1, the J gene TRBJ2-1; D unresolved. CDR1 is DFQATT, CDR2 SNEGSKA, per germline (reference sequence). V lost 5 bases, J lost 3 bases, and 5 bases lay in between. CDR3 length equals 11 residues. This chain's CDR3 is CSAVLYNEQFF. The CDR3 DNA follows: TGCAGTGCTGTCCTCTACAATGAGCAGTTCTTC.

This clone has more than one count but fewer than ten. The rearrangement joins TRBV6-1 to TRBJ1-5, with a tentative D call TRBD1 (5 bases). CDR1 is MNHNS, CDR2 SASEGT, per germline. Trimming took 3 bases from V and 4 from J, leaving 13 bases between them. CDR3 size: 15 residues. The CDR3 DNA is TGTGCCAGCAGTGATGGGGGGGTCGGGAATCAGCCCCAGCATTTT. Its translation: CASSDGGVGNQPQHF.

The chain joins TRBV5-1 to TRBJ2-5, with TRBD2 matching over 7 bases. Germline assignment: CDR1 SGHRS and CDR2 YFSETQ. The CDR3 extends over 13 amino acids. V lost 6 bases to trimming and J lost 0 bases; unmatched junction nucleotides: 2. The CDR3 DNA reads as TGCGCCAGCAAAGGACTAGACCAAGAGACCCAGTACTTC. Translation: CASKGLDQETQYF.

The chain combines TRBV2 with TRBJ2-5, with D possibly being TRBD2 (6 bases). Trimming stripped 2 bases from V and 13 bases from J, with 14 bases between. Germline V gives CDR1 SNHLY, CDR2 FYNNEI. This CDR3 has 12 residues. The CDR3 coding sequence is TGTGCCAGCAGTGAAAAAGTCGGAGGGCGGTACTTC. It encodes CASSEKVGGRYF.

This clone came up a few times. The chain joins TRBV5-8 to TRBJ1-6, with D perhaps matching TRBD1 (6 bases). Germline V gives CDR1 SGHTS, CDR2 YDEGEE. V lost 7 bases and J lost 10, with 27 bases in between. This CDR3 has 17 residues. The CDR3 is CASVYGPGEQLGSPLHF. The CDR3 region has the DNA TGTGCCAGCGTTTACGGCCCAGGGGAACAATTAGGATCACCCCTCCACTTT.

The chain combines TRBV28 with TRBJ1-5; D may be TRBD1 (6 bases). CDR3 length: 15 residues. Between the trimmed V and J ends, which lost 6 bases and 3 bases, there was a span of 15 bases. Germline CDR1 is MDHEN and CDR2 is SYDVKM. CDR3 nucleotide sequence: TGTGCCAGCAGCCCCGGGACACTTATCAATCAGCCCCAGCATTTT. Protein product: CASSPGTLINQPQHF.

The J gene is TRBJ1-3, the V gene TRBV19, with D tentatively TRBD1 (5 bases). The CDR3 has 18 amino acids. V was clipped by 3 bases and J by 4 bases, with 22 bases between them. CDR1 and CDR2 from the germline V gene are LNHDA and SQIVND (reference sequence). CDR3 residues: CASSIGGKTARSGNTIYF. The CDR3 DNA follows: TGTGCCAGTAGTATTGGCGGTAAGACAGCTCGGTCCGGAAACACCATATATTTT.

The chain couples TRBV19 to TRBJ1-5; 7 bases line up with TRBD1. The V gene's germline CDR1 is LNHDA and CDR2 SQIVND (reference sequence). The ends lost 10 bases at V and 5 bases at J; junction bases unmatched: 11. The length of the CDR3 is 14 residues. CDR3 nucleotides: TGTGCCACTAGAAGGACAGGAAGATATCAGCCCCAGCATTTT. This gives the protein CATRRTGRYQPQHF.